The 23 T cell receptor beta chains in this list originate from one sample, sequenced in a study of blood T cell repertoires in COVID-19. Measured with immunoSEQ multiplex PCR; TCRdb has only the in-frame clones, and not every one. The top ten hold roughly 1.5% of the sample, which has about 300,000 clones, 84% seen once. Source material: peripheral blood. The receptor set was obtained from a human donor with COVID-19, enrolled during active disease. The donor label of this sample is uncertain.

This clone was seen a few times. The chain recombines TRBV29-1 with TRBJ1-3; 9 bases are shared with TRBD1. Per germline, CDR1 SQVTM and CDR2 ANQGSEA. J lost 0 bases, V lost 7 bases, and 7 bases had no gene match. This CDR3 is built from 15 residues. CDR3 amino acids: CSAKGQGISGNTIYF. The CDR3 DNA reads as TGCAGCGCAAAAGGACAGGGGATCTCTGGAAACACCATATATTTT.

V and J are TRBV27 and TRBJ1-4; weak D call: TRBD1 (6 bases). The germline V gene encodes CDR1 MNHEY and CDR2 SMNVEV (reference sequence). This CDR3 contains 14 residues. The V end was cut by 2 bases, the J end by 8 bases, with 12 bases between. CDR3 sequence: CASSLTRGTEKLFF. DNA of the CDR3: TGTGCCAGCAGTTTAACCAGGGGAACCGAAAAACTGTTTTTT.

J is TRBJ2-1 and V is TRBV2; 11 positions match TRBD2. The CDR3 runs 15 residues. Unmatched junction bases numbered 6, after V lost 4 bases and J lost 7 bases. Per germline, CDR1 SNHLY and CDR2 FYNNEI. The CDR3 DNA is TGTGCCAGCAGTGTACTAGCGGGAGATGCAAATGAGCAGTTCTTC. Encoded protein: CASSVLAGDANEQFF.

CDR3 sequence (DNA): TGTGCCAGTAGTCCCTGGGGGGGGACAAGGGGCACTGAAGCTTTCTTT. Protein: CASSPWGGTRGTEAFF. The chain links TRBV19 to TRBJ1-1, with a possible D match to TRBD1 (6 bases). The germline CDR1 and CDR2 sequences are LNHDA and SQIVND (reference sequence). V was trimmed by 5 bases and J by 4 bases, leaving 20 bases between them. There are 16 residues in the CDR3.

The rearrangement joins TRBV6-5 to TRBJ2-7; 7 bases agree with TRBD2. Germline-derived CDR1 and CDR2 are MNHEY and SVGAGI. V gave up 5 bases and J gave up 7 bases; unmatched junction bases: 5. CDR3 length: 12 amino acids. CDR3 sequence: CASSRRGREQYF. CDR3 nucleotide sequence: TGTGCCAGCAGTCGGCGGGGGAGGGAGCAGTACTTC.

The V gene is TRBV6-5, the J gene TRBJ2-1; a weak D match, TRBD1 (5 bases). Trimming took 6 bases from V and 5 from J, leaving 11 bases between them. From germline, CDR1 is MNHEY and CDR2 SVGAGI. The CDR3 contains 13 residues. CDR3 bases: TGTGCCAGCAGGAACCAAGGGGACAATGAGCAGTTCTTC. Translated: CASRNQGDNEQFF.

Note on this clone: Within the sample, other DNA sequences also encode this same CDR3. The rearrangement joins TRBV18 to TRBJ2-7; 12 nucleotides match TRBD2. This CDR3 spans 15 amino acids. The germline V gene has CDR1 KGHSH and CDR2 LQKENI. Unmatched junction bases numbered 1, after V lost 0 bases and J lost 4 bases. The CDR3 DNA is TGTGCCAGCTCACCACCGCTAGCGGGAGGGTACGAGCAGTACTTC. It yields the protein CASSPPLAGGYEQYF. Looking up the rest from reference TRBV18 and TRBJ2-7 gives the full variable domain: NAGVMQNPRHLVRRRGQEARLRCSPMKGHSHVYWYRQLPEEGLKFMVYLQKENIIDESGMPKERFSAEFPKEGPSILRIQQVVRGDSAAYFCASSPPLAGGYEQYFGPGTRLTVT.

J is TRBJ2-2 and V is TRBV4-3, with D maybe TRBD1 (6 bases). The CDR3 extends over 16 amino acids. CDR1 and CDR2 (germline): LGHNA, YSLEER. Trimming removed 2 bases at V and 1 base at J, with 11 bases between. CDR3 sequence (DNA): TGCGCCAGCAGCCAACTAGGGACATGGAACACCGGGGAGCTGTTTTTT. It yields the protein CASSQLGTWNTGELFF.

This chain links TRBV6-2 or TRBV6-3 with TRBJ1-1, with D perhaps matching TRBD1 (5 bases). The CDR3 runs 14 residues. The V and J ends lost 2 bases and 6 bases respectively, with 13 bases between them. Per the germline V gene, CDR1 is MNHEY and CDR2 is SVGEGT. CDR3 nucleotide sequence: TGTGCCAGCAGTTACCTCTCCAGGGCGGCTGAAGCTTTCTTT. Translating gives CASSYLSRAAEAFF.

This clone showed up just a few times. The V and J genes are TRBV28 and TRBJ1-5; D is perhaps TRBD1 (5 bases). Germline lookup yields CDR1 MDHEN and CDR2 SYDVKM. The CDR3 is 14 amino acids. Trimming cost V 4 bases and J 7 bases, with 14 bases left between them. The CDR3 sequence is CASSSWGDRQPQHF. The CDR3 DNA reads TGTGCCAGCAGTTCCTGGGGGGATAGGCAGCCCCAGCATTTT.

Worth noting for this clone: Other DNA sequences within the sample encode an identical CDR3. This chain uses TRBV5-1 with TRBJ2-3, with TRBD2 matching 10 bases. Trimming cost V 3 bases and J 4 bases; bases outside gene matches: 8. CDR3 length: 16 residues. The germline CDR1 and CDR2 sequences are SGHRS and YFSETQ. Here the CDR3 reads CASSSGLAGDADTQYF. The CDR3 bases are TGCGCCAGCAGCTCAGGCCTAGCGGGAGACGCAGATACGCAGTATTTT.

This sequence joins TRBV5-1 and TRBJ1-3, with D maybe TRBD1 (6 bases). The CDR3 extends over 15 amino acids. V was clipped by 4 bases and J by 2 bases, with 13 bases between them. Germline CDR1 reads SGHRS; CDR2 reads YFSETQ. The CDR3 DNA reads TGCGCCAGCAGCCCCGGACAGACGGCTGGAAACACCATATATTTT. Translated: CASSPGQTAGNTIYF. Based on the CDR3 plus reference TRBV5-1 and TRBJ1-3, the full variable domain is KAGVTQTPRYLIKTRGQQVTLSCSPISGHRSVSWYQQTPGQGLQFLFEYFSETQRNKGNFPGRFSGRQFSNSRSEMNVSTLELGDSALYLCASSPGQTAGNTIYFGEGSWLTVV.

This clone has ten or more counts. The V gene is TRBV5-8, the J gene TRBJ1-3; D is perhaps TRBD1 (6 bases). Germline lookup yields CDR1 SGHTS and CDR2 YDEGEE. V was clipped by 0 bases and J by 0 bases, with 7 bases between them. The CDR3 extends over 15 amino acids. In nucleotides, the CDR3 is TGTGCCAGCAGCTTGGGGACAGCCTCTGGAAACACCATATATTTT. Amino acid sequence: CASSLGTASGNTIYF. The full variable domain, completed using reference TRBV5-8 and TRBJ1-3, is EAGVTQSPTHLIKTRGQQATLRCSPISGHTSVYWYQQALGLGLQFLLWYDEGEERNRGNFPPRFSGRQFPNYSSELNVNALELEDSALYLCASSLGTASGNTIYFGEGSWLTVV.

The genes are TRBV7-9 and TRBJ2-7, with D possibly TRBD2 on 7 matching bases. The germline gives CDR1 SEHNR, CDR2 FQNEAQ (reference sequence). Trimming took 1 base from V and 6 from J, leaving 16 bases between them. The CDR3 sequence is 15 residues long. The CDR3 spells CASSLGDPAGAEQYF. As DNA, the CDR3 is TGTGCCAGCAGCTTAGGGGACCCCGCGGGGGCCGAGCAGTACTTC.

This clone was seen only a few times. CDR3 nucleotides: TGTGCCACCTGCCGGGGGGAGGGAGGGACCCAGTACTTC. Its translation is CATCRGEGGTQYF. J is TRBJ2-5 and V is TRBV28; the match to TRBD2 covers 7 bases. In germline, CDR1 is MDHEN, CDR2 SYDVKM. Trimming at V came to 10 bases and at J to 7 bases, leaving 12 bases not matched to a gene. This CDR3 has 13 amino acids. The full variable domain, its missing parts supplied by reference TRBV28 and TRBJ2-5, is DVKVTQSSRYLVKRTGEKVFLECVQDMDHENMFWYRQDPGLGLRLIYFSYDVKMKEKGDIPEGYSVSREKKERFSLILESASTNQTSMYLCATCRGEGGTQYFGPGTRLLVL.

This sequence joins TRBV19 and TRBJ1-5; D remains ambiguous. The CDR3 has 16 residues. The V end was cut by 2 bases, the J end by 0 bases, with 11 bases between. CDR1 is LNHDA, CDR2 SQIVND, per germline (reference sequence). This CDR3 is CASSIWSLYSNQPQHF. DNA for the CDR3: TGTGCCAGTAGTATATGGAGCCTTTATAGCAATCAGCCCCAGCATTTT.

The chain couples TRBV11-2 to TRBJ2-2; perhaps TRBD1 as D (5 bases). The V gene's germline CDR1 is SGHAT and CDR2 FQNNGV. V was shortened by 5 bases and J by 3 bases, with 10 bases between the two germline ends. CDR3 length: 14 amino acids. As DNA, the CDR3 is TGTGCCAGCAGCCCCCTCAGGGACACCGGGGAGCTGTTTTTT. It codes for CASSPLRDTGELFF.

V usage is TRBV7-6 and J usage is TRBJ1-4, with 8 bases fitting TRBD1. CDR3 length: 15 residues. V lost 1 base and J lost 8; bases outside the gene matches: 6. CDR1 is SGHVS, CDR2 FNYEAQ, per germline. In DNA, the CDR3 is TGTGCCAGCAGCTTAGACAGGGGGTTGAAGGAAAAACTGTTTTTT. Amino acid sequence: CASSLDRGLKEKLFF.

V gene TRBV11-3 combines with J gene TRBJ2-2; TRBD2 agrees at 7 bases. The CDR3 has 15 amino acids. CDR1 is SGHNT, CDR2 YENEEA, per germline. V lost 5 bases, J lost 4 bases, and 7 bases stayed unmatched. CDR3 nucleotides: TGTGCCAGCAGCCCCGGGACTACGTTCACCGGGGAGCTGTTTTTT. It translates to CASSPGTTFTGELFF.

The chain recombines TRBV28 with TRBJ1-5, with a possible D match to TRBD1 (5 bases). The germline V gene encodes CDR1 MDHEN and CDR2 SYDVKM. The CDR3 contains 21 residues. The V gene lost 8 bases and the J gene lost 4 bases, with 36 bases spanning the gap. The CDR3 nucleotides are TGTGCCAGCCCCTGGTTGGGCGCGAGACAGCCTAGGTTTGAAGAGAATCAGCCCCAGCATTTT. As protein: CASPWLGARQPRFEENQPQHF.

This clone has only a few counts. Within the sample, other DNA sequences also encode this same CDR3. V gene TRBV30 combines with J gene TRBJ2-5; 11 bases are a match to TRBD1. CDR3 length: 15 amino acids. V lost 1 base and J lost 0; bases outside the gene matches: 1. Germline values: CDR1 GTSNPN, CDR2 SVGIG (reference sequence). The chain's CDR3 is CAWSGDRGYQETQYF. In DNA form, the CDR3 reads TGTGCCTGGAGTGGGGACAGGGGGTACCAAGAGACCCAGTACTTC.

The V call is TRBV28, the J call TRBJ1-6, with 7 bases that match TRBD1. The CDR3 consists of 12 residues. The V gene's germline CDR1 is MDHEN and CDR2 SYDVKM. Losses at the gene ends were 8 bases for V and 16 bases for J; bases not matched to a gene: 11. The CDR3 coding sequence is TGTGCCAGCGGGACAGCCCAACTCAAACTCCACTTT. Translating gives CASGTAQLKLHF.

The chain uses TRBV7-3 and TRBJ1-1; TRBD1 matches 10 bases. The junction had 3 bases not matched to a gene; V was cut back by 4 bases and J by 7 bases. The CDR3 totals 13 residues. Germline-derived CDR1 and CDR2 are SGHTA and FQGTGA. CDR3 sequence: CASSSGTGVEAFF. The DNA of the CDR3 is TGTGCCAGCAGCTCCGGGACAGGGGTTGAAGCTTTCTTT.